These 6 T cell receptor beta chains came from one sample sequenced in a study of Tregs in tolerant kidney transplant recipients. Measured with immunoSEQ multiplex PCR; TCRdb has only the in-frame clones, and not every one. This table holds around 98,000 clones, approximately 93% found once. The source material was CD4+ T cells from blood, sampled before the transplant. These TCRs come from a human donor who received a combined kidney and bone marrow transplant.

The rearrangement joins TRBV5-1 to TRBJ2-5, with 12 bases matching TRBD2. The CDR3 consists of 16 residues. The germline CDR1 and CDR2 sequences are SGHRS and YFSETQ. V was pared by 3 bases and J by 3 bases, with 6 bases of the junction left unmatched. CDR3 loop: CASSSGLAGMEETQYF. Here the CDR3 DNA reads TGCGCCAGCAGCTCAGGACTAGCGGGGATGGAAGAGACCCAGTACTTC.

The chain employs TRBV7-2 and TRBJ1-1, with D unresolved. The CDR3 has 16 residues. Trimming stripped 2 bases from V and 3 bases from J, with 16 bases between. Germline values: CDR1 SGHTA, CDR2 FQGNSA. The CDR3, as DNA: TGTGCCAGCAGCTTAATGCGAGATCTAAAGCACACTGAAGCTTTCTTT. This codes for CASSLMRDLKHTEAFF.

V and J are TRBV10-3 and TRBJ2-3; 11 bases fit TRBD2. V trimming: 10 bases; J trimming: 3 bases; junction bases outside the gene matches: 9. CDR3 length equals 15 residues. CDR1 ENHRY and CDR2 SYGVKD come from the germline V gene. The CDR3 DNA follows: TGTGCCACTGGCGTAACTAGCGGGAGTACAGATACGCAGTATTTT. It specifies CATGVTSGSTDTQYF.

V usage is TRBV28 and J usage is TRBJ2-7, with 9 bases that match TRBD1. Trimming cost V 5 bases and J 4 bases; bases outside gene matches: 3. The CDR3 sequence is 13 residues long. CDR1 is MDHEN and CDR2 is SYDVKM in the germline V gene. Here the CDR3 reads CASSGTGYYEQYF. For the CDR3, the DNA is TGTGCCAGCAGTGGGACAGGGTATTACGAGCAGTACTTC.

This chain joins TRBV14 and TRBJ1-6; a possible D gene is TRBD1 (6 bases). The germline V gene encodes CDR1 SGHDN and CDR2 FVKESK. The V end lost 5 bases, the J end lost 0 bases, and 17 bases lay between the germline ends. The CDR3 consists of 18 residues. The CDR3 DNA reads as TGTGCCAGCAGCTACCTGCAGGGGTCCAGCTCCTATAATTCACCCCTCCACTTT. Translation gives CASSYLQGSSSYNSPLHF. The complete variable domain, with remaining parts taken from reference TRBV14 and TRBJ1-6, reads EAGVTQFPSHSVIEKGQTVTLRCDPISGHDNLYWYRRVMGKEIKFLLHFVKESKQDESGMPNNRFLAERTGGTYSTLKVQPAELEDSGVYFCASSYLQGSSSYNSPLHFGNGTRLTVT.

The chain uses TRBV7-9 and TRBJ2-3; no firm D call. The CDR3 is made up of 11 amino acids. Germline CDR1 and CDR2: SEHNR and FQNEAQ (reference sequence). V was cut by 4 bases and J by 3 bases, with 2 bases left in between. The CDR3, as DNA: TGTGCCAGCAGCTCAACAGATACGCAGTATTTT. Its translation is CASSSTDTQYF.